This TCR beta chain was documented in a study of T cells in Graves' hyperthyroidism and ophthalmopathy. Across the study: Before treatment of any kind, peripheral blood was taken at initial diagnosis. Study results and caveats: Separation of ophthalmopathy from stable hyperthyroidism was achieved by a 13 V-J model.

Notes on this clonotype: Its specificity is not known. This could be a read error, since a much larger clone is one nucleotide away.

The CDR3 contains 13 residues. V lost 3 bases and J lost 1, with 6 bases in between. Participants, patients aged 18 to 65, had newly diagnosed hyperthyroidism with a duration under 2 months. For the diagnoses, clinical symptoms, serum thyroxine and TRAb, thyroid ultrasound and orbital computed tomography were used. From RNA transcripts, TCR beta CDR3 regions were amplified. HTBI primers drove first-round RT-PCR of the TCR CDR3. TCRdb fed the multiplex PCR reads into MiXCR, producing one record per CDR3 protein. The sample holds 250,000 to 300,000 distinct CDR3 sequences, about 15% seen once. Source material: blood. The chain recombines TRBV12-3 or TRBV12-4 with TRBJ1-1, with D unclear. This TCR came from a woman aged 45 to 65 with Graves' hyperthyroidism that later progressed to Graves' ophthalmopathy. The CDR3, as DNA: TGTGCCAGCAGTTTCGGGGAGAACACTGAAGCTTTCTTT. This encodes CASSFGENTEAFF.